This paragraph reports one T cell receptor (beta chain). The sample belongs to a study of blood T cell repertoires in COVID-19. Background on the study: T cells, B-cell-depleted T cells, or PBMCs provided the cDNA or gDNA that served as material.

TCRdb's copy holds only in-frame clones and misses some; the assay was immunoSEQ multiplex PCR. The sample consists of about 270,000 clones, more than 75% of them appearing once. The CDR3 runs to 13 residues. The germline gives CDR1 SGHTA, CDR2 FQGNSA. After removal of 5 bases from V and 5 bases from J, the junction contained 4 bases not matched to a gene. This study enrolled people aged 18 to 89 from around 26 US geographic areas. Cohort assignment relied on participant-reported clinical history. Recovered Cohort 3 donors showed two negative PCRs, clearance, or symptom resolution. This chain uses TRBV7-2 with TRBJ2-5; 8 positions agree with TRBD1. Sequencing was performed on PBMCs or T cells enriched from blood (not recorded which). This receptor was identified in a man younger than 35 who had recovered from COVID-19. CDR3 DNA: TGTGCCAGCAGCGCACAGGGGGAGGAGACCCAGTACTTC. Its translation: CASSAQGEETQYF.